Below, 13 T cell receptor beta chains from the same sample are listed, as sequenced in a study of T cells in Graves' hyperthyroidism and ophthalmopathy. RNA transcripts yielded amplified TCR beta CDR3 regions. A set of HTBI primers served as the primers for a first-round RT-PCR of the TCR CDR3. TCRdb reprocessed the multiplex PCR reads with MiXCR, giving one entry per CDR3 protein. The repertoire holds about 580,000 distinct CDR3 sequences, with approximately 13% as singletons. Sequenced sample: blood. The receptors shown here come from a woman aged 30 to 39 with Graves' hyperthyroidism that later progressed to Graves' ophthalmopathy.

This clonotype was recorded many times. V gene TRBV6-1 combines with J gene TRBJ1-6; 9 bases align to TRBD1. CDR1 and CDR2 (germline): MNHNS, SASEGT. V shed 4 bases and J 8 bases; nucleotides not matched to a gene: 3. This CDR3 is 14 amino acids long. The CDR3 protein is CASSVGTGYSPLHF. The DNA of the CDR3 is TGTGCCAGCAGTGTAGGGACAGGGTATTCACCCCTCCACTTT.

The table lists this clonotype with many counts. V usage is TRBV12-3 or TRBV12-4 and J usage is TRBJ1-3; 7 nucleotides line up with TRBD1. This CDR3 region has 18 residues. The V segment lost 6 bases and the J segment 4 bases; nucleotides outside the gene matches: 18. The CDR3 DNA reads TGTGCCAGCAGACGAACACAACAGGGGACCTATGTAGGAAACACCATATATTTT. Protein product: CASRRTQQGTYVGNTIYF.

A word on this clonotype: This may come from a read error, since a much larger clone is one base off. The rearrangement uses TRBV2 and TRBJ2-1; 8 bases map to TRBD2. CDR1 and CDR2 from the germline V gene are SNHLY and FYNNEI. The CDR3 extends over 14 amino acids. The CDR3 region has the DNA TGTGACAGCAGTGAAGTACTAGCGGACAATGAGCAGTTCTTC. As protein: CDSSEVLADNEQFF.

The chain recombines TRBV29-1 with TRBJ1-4; possible D gene TRBD1, 5 bases. The V end was cut by 2 bases, the J end by 8 bases, with 18 bases between. The CDR3 runs 15 residues. Looked up from germline, CDR1 is SQVTM and CDR2 is ANQGSEA. The CDR3 region is CSVELVRDPGEKLFF. The CDR3, as DNA: TGCAGCGTTGAACTCGTAAGGGACCCGGGGGAAAAACTGTTTTTT.

This clonotype was recorded many times. This chain uses TRBV7-9 with TRBJ1-1; TRBD1 matches 9 bases. Germline loops: CDR1 SEHNR, CDR2 FQNEAQ (reference sequence). The junction had 8 bases not matched to a gene; V was cut back by 3 bases and J by 6 bases. This CDR3 spans 15 amino acids. CDR3 nucleotide sequence: TGTGCCAGCAGCTTCGGGACAGGGCTTTATGCTGAAGCTTTCTTT. Translating gives CASSFGTGLYAEAFF.

This clonotype was detected a few times. J is TRBJ1-2 and V is TRBV30; D may be TRBD1 (6 bases). V was pared by 8 bases and J by 2 bases, with 18 bases between. In germline, CDR1 is GTSNPN, CDR2 SVGIG (reference sequence). This CDR3 has 14 residues. The CDR3 DNA reads TGTGCCGGGCCTCGGGGGGCTAACAACTATGGCTACACCTTC. The encoded protein is CAGPRGANNYGYTF.

This clonotype was picked up a small number of times. A read error is possible here, since a much larger clone lies one base away. The chain employs TRBV27 and TRBJ1-2; D perhaps matches TRBD1 (6 bases). The CDR3 runs to 14 residues. Germline loops: CDR1 MNHEY, CDR2 SMNVEV (reference sequence). The CDR3 DNA follows: TGTGCCAGCAGTTCTAACAGGGAGTACTATGGCTACGCCTTC. The encoded protein is CASSSNREYYGYAF.

This clonotype was recorded at least ten times. DNA for the CDR3: TGCGCCAGCAGCTTGTCGGGTGCCTCCTACAATGAGCAGTTCTTC. Translated: CASSLSGASYNEQFF. The chain combines TRBV5-1 with TRBJ2-1; D gene ambiguous. The CDR3 is 15 amino acids. V gave up 1 base and J gave up 0 bases, with 8 bases separating them. Germline V gene sequence: CDR1 SGHRS, CDR2 YFSETQ.

Worth noting for this clonotype: A much larger clone differs by one base, so this may be a read error. V usage is TRBV10-3 and J usage is TRBJ2-1; D assignment may be TRBD1 or TRBD2 (5 bases each). V lost 6 bases, J lost 7 bases, and 16 bases lay in between. This CDR3 spans 14 amino acids. The V gene's germline CDR1 is ENHRY and CDR2 SYGVKD. This chain's CDR3 is CAISPGPGRNEQFF. The CDR3 coding sequence is TGTGCCATCAGCCCGGGACCGGGACGTAATGAGCAGTTCTTC.

This clonotype occurred many times. V gene TRBV25-1 combines with J gene TRBJ1-2, with 7 bases aligning to TRBD1. Germline loops: CDR1 MGHDK, CDR2 SYGVNS. The CDR3 runs 11 residues. V shed 5 bases, J shed 8 bases, and the junction held 2 bases outside the gene matches. CDR3 amino acids: CASSKTGGYTF. Written as DNA, the CDR3 is TGTGCCAGCAGTAAGACAGGGGGCTACACCTTC.

This clonotype showed up just a few times. V gene TRBV6-1 combines with J gene TRBJ2-5; D remains unclear. Germline CDR1 reads MNHNS; CDR2 reads SASEGT. The V gene lost 7 bases and the J gene lost 5 bases, with 11 bases spanning the gap. The CDR3 has 12 residues. The CDR3 DNA reads TGTGCCAGCACCGTCCCGAGGGAGACCCAGTACTTC. It yields the protein CASTVPRETQYF.

This clonotype was observed many times. V gene TRBV28 combines with J gene TRBJ2-7; D is undetermined. CDR3 length: 11 amino acids. The ends were cut back, 6 bases at V and 4 bases at J, with 7 bases in the middle. Per the germline V gene, CDR1 is MDHEN and CDR2 is SYDVKM. The CDR3 nucleotides read TGTGCCAGCAGCAAGATATACGAGCAGTACTTC. It translates to CASSKIYEQYF. The whole variable domain, remainder taken from reference TRBV28 and TRBJ2-7, is DVKVTQSSRYLVKRTGEKVFLECVQDMDHENMFWYRQDPGLGLRLIYFSYDVKMKEKGDIPEGYSVSREKKERFSLILESASTNQTSMYLCASSKIYEQYFGPGTRLTVT.

This clonotype was counted ten times or more. The chain couples TRBV5-6 to TRBJ2-1; TRBD1 matches at 9 bases. The CDR3 extends over 17 amino acids. The germline CDR1 and CDR2 sequences are SGHDT and YYEEEE. Trimming took 3 bases from V and 3 from J; bases not matched to a gene: 10. The CDR3: CASSSEVGTGLYNEQFF. The CDR3 nucleotides are TGTGCCAGCAGCTCCGAAGTTGGGACAGGGCTCTACAATGAGCAGTTCTTC.